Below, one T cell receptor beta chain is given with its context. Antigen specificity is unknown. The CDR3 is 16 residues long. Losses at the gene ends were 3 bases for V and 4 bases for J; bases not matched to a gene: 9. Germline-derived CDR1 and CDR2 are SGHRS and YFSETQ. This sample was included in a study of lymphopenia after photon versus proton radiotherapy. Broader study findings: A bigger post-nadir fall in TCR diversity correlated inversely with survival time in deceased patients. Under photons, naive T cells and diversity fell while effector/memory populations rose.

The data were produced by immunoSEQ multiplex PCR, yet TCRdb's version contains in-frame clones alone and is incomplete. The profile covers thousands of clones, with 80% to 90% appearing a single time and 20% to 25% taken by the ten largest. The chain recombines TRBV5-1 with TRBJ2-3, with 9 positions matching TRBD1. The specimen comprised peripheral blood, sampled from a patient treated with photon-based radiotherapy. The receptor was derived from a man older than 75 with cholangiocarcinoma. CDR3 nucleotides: TGCGCCAGCAGCTCCTCAACAGGGGGCAGGTCAGATACGCAGTATTTT. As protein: CASSSSTGGRSDTQYF.